The following is a T cell receptor beta chain sequence with its context. What it recognizes is unknown. The data were obtained in a study of shared clonotypes between healthy human individuals. V dropped 3 bases and J dropped 2 bases, with 14 bases sitting between them. Germline CDR1 is MDHEN and CDR2 is SYDVKM. The CDR3 is 15 residues long. Study-level results: Investigators collected only blood, and repertoires in tissues likely differ.

Sequencing was performed with immunoSEQ multiplex PCR; in TCRdb, only in-frame clones are kept and a portion is missing. Among 650,000 to 700,000 clones listed, 90% were seen once. Sample: memory CD8+ T cells from PBMCs. As for subset: CD45RO+ cells pooled with CCR7-negative TemRA cells. The V and J genes are TRBV28 and TRBJ2-7; D gene uncertain. This receptor was identified in a young man in good health. Some clones in this sample may be carry-over from other donors' samples. CDR3: CASSFRGSLPYEQYF. Written as DNA, the CDR3 is TGTGCCAGCAGTTTTCGCGGTTCTTTGCCCTACGAGCAGTACTTC. The entire variable domain, with the rest obtained from reference TRBV28 and TRBJ2-7, is as follows: DVKVTQSSRYLVKRTGEKVFLECVQDMDHENMFWYRQDPGLGLRLIYFSYDVKMKEKGDIPEGYSVSREKKERFSLILESASTNQTSMYLCASSFRGSLPYEQYFGPGTRLTVT.